What follows are 28 T cell receptor beta chains derived from one specimen sequenced in a study of neoadjuvant anti-PD-1 for oral cavity cancer. Using immunoSEQ multiplex PCR, the repertoire was profiled, and TCRdb retains in-frame clones only, with some absent. The table shows approximately 6,700 clones, with about 80% occurring only once. The sample was PBMCs, taken before nivolumab (anti-PD-1) treatment. The source of these receptors is a person between 35 and 79 years old with oral cavity squamous cell carcinoma.

The chain combines TRBV7-9 with TRBJ2-3; 8 bases fit TRBD2. The CDR3 is made up of 16 amino acids. V was clipped by 4 bases and J by 3 bases; unmatched bases: 9. CDR1 is SEHNR and CDR2 is FQNEAQ in the germline V gene (reference sequence). In DNA form, the CDR3 reads TGTGCCAGCAGCTCCATGACGGGGGGGCCAACAGATACGCAGTATTTT. It yields the protein CASSSMTGGPTDTQYF.

This chain joins TRBV30 and TRBJ2-7; D is possibly TRBD1 or TRBD2 (5 bases each). The germline V and J ends were trimmed by 0 bases and 2 bases, with 14 bases remaining between them. This CDR3 is built from 15 residues. The germline V gene has CDR1 GTSNPN and CDR2 SVGIG (reference sequence). This CDR3 reads CAWSVRGAVTYEQYF. The DNA for the CDR3 is TGTGCCTGGAGTGTACGAGGGGCGGTGACCTACGAGCAGTACTTC.

The rearrangement links TRBV2 to TRBJ1-5; D is unclear. CDR3 size: 14 residues. The ends were cut back, 3 bases at V and 2 bases at J, with 8 bases in the middle. From germline, CDR1 is SNHLY and CDR2 FYNNEI. This chain's CDR3 is CASSDMRGNQPQHF. The CDR3 DNA reads as TGTGCCAGCAGTGATATGAGGGGCAATCAGCCCCAGCATTTT.

This chain links TRBV29-1 with TRBJ2-1, with D tentatively TRBD2 (7 bases). V was trimmed by 2 bases and J by 14 bases, leaving 22 bases between them. This CDR3 region has 14 residues. CDR1 and CDR2 (germline): SQVTM, ANQGSEA. The chain's CDR3 is CSVEKGGWTAGEFF. The CDR3 DNA reads TGCAGCGTTGAAAAAGGGGGATGGACGGCGGGGGAGTTCTTC.

In this sample, this clone turned up once. The V gene is TRBV4-3, the J gene TRBJ2-7, with TRBD2 matching 7 bases. This CDR3 region has 16 residues. V lost 4 bases to trimming and J lost 1 base; unmatched junction nucleotides: 10. Germline loops: CDR1 LGHNA, CDR2 YSLEER. The CDR3 nucleotides read TGCGCCAGCAGCCTCGGGGTCGGGGGGATTTCCTACGAGCAGTACTTC. This codes for CASSLGVGGISYEQYF.

The J gene is TRBJ2-7, the V gene TRBV2; TRBD1 matches 9 bases. The germline V gene encodes CDR1 SNHLY and CDR2 FYNNEI. CDR3 length: 11 amino acids. Trimming removed 11 bases from V and 3 bases from J; junction bases left unmatched: 2. CDR3 residues: CAGGQGYEQYF. CDR3 DNA sequence: TGTGCCGGGGGACAGGGCTACGAGCAGTACTTC.

The CDR3 loop reads CASSPLQGTNTEAFF. For the CDR3, the DNA is TGCGCCAGCAGCCCCCTTCAGGGGACGAACACTGAAGCTTTCTTT. This sequence joins TRBV5-1 and TRBJ1-1, with D possibly being TRBD1 (6 bases). V lost 4 bases to trimming and J lost 1 base, with 14 bases between them. CDR3 size: 15 residues. Per germline, CDR1 SGHRS and CDR2 YFSETQ.

The rearrangement uses TRBV5-6 and TRBJ2-7, with 7 bases lining up with TRBD2. V shed 5 bases and J 5 bases; nucleotides not matched to a gene: 16. CDR1 and CDR2 (germline): SGHDT, YYEEEE. The CDR3 contains 16 residues. CDR3 region: CASSFESYTSVNEQYF. The CDR3 region has the DNA TGTGCCAGCAGTTTTGAGAGCTACACTAGCGTCAACGAGCAGTACTTC.

The J gene is TRBJ1-2, the V gene TRBV2, with 8 bases fitting TRBD1. Per germline, CDR1 SNHLY and CDR2 FYNNEI. The trim removed 7 bases at V and 4 bases at J, leaving 8 bases unmatched. This CDR3 region has 14 residues. The CDR3 protein is CASNPDRVTYGYTF. The CDR3, as DNA: TGTGCCAGCAACCCGGACAGGGTGACCTATGGCTACACCTTC.

This rearrangement joins TRBV5-1 to TRBJ2-3; D uncertain. This CDR3 is 13 amino acids long. Germline values: CDR1 SGHRS, CDR2 YFSETQ. V was shortened by 5 bases and J by 3 bases, with 10 bases between the two germline ends. The CDR3 DNA follows: TGCGCCAGCAGGGGGAATCCTACAGATACGCAGTATTTT. The encoded protein is CASRGNPTDTQYF.

V usage is TRBV6-6 and J usage is TRBJ2-7; D possibly corresponds to TRBD2 (6 bases). Germline V gives CDR1 MNHNY, CDR2 SVGAGI (reference sequence). The CDR3 is made up of 14 amino acids. Trimming pared 0 bases from V and 2 bases from J, leaving 8 bases between. CDR3 DNA sequence: TGTGCCAGCAGTTACTCGGAGGGTACCTACGAGCAGTACTTC. This gives the protein CASSYSEGTYEQYF.

The chain uses TRBV21-1 and TRBJ2-7; the D call TRBD2 from the table was never checked on the DNA. TRBV21-1 is recorded as a pseudogene. This CDR3 has 15 residues. DNA of the CDR3: TGTGCCAGCAGCAGAGCGAGGCACCAGACCTACGAGCAGTACTTC. This sequence encodes CASSRARHQTYEQYF.

The chain links TRBV5-6 to TRBJ2-3; tentative D call: TRBD2 (5 bases). V dropped 6 bases and J dropped 2 bases, with 16 bases sitting between them. CDR1 and CDR2 (germline): SGHDT, YYEEEE. The CDR3 has 15 residues. Here the CDR3 reads CASTPLRRPTDTQYF. DNA of the CDR3: TGTGCCAGCACCCCCCTCAGGAGGCCCACAGATACGCAGTATTTT.

The V and J genes are TRBV11-2 and TRBJ1-1; TRBD1 matches at 7 bases. The V gene end was trimmed by 1 base and the J gene end by 4 bases; junction bases not matched to a gene: 6. This CDR3 comprises 15 residues. Germline V gene data show CDR1 as SGHAT and CDR2 as FQNNGV. DNA for the CDR3: TGTGCCAGCAGCTTAGGGGACAGCCCGGCCACTGAAGCTTTCTTT. Amino acids: CASSLGDSPATEAFF.

The V gene is TRBV12-1, the J gene TRBJ2-2; whether TRBD2, the table's D call, matches the DNA was not checked. TRBV12-1 constitutes a pseudogene. The CDR3 has 16 residues. CDR3 in amino acids: CASSPERPLPTGELFF. The CDR3 region has the DNA TGTGCCAGCAGCCCTGAGCGGCCCCTCCCCACCGGGGAGCTGTTTTTT.

This chain connects TRBV5-8 to TRBJ1-6, with 9 nucleotides matching TRBD1. V trimming: 4 bases; J trimming: 8 bases; junction bases outside the gene matches: 4. CDR3 length equals 14 residues. Germline V lookup: CDR1 SGHTS, CDR2 YDEGEE. CDR3 in amino acids: CASSLGQGDSPLHF. CDR3 nucleotide sequence: TGTGCCAGCAGCCTGGGACAGGGAGATTCACCCCTCCACTTT.

This chain joins TRBV6-1 and TRBJ2-7, with 7 bases aligning to TRBD1. The CDR3 totals 14 residues. Looked up from germline, CDR1 is MNHNS and CDR2 is SASEGT. With V trimmed by 6 bases and J by 3 bases, 8 bases remained unmatched. CDR3 amino acids: CASSRGTALYEQYF. The CDR3 DNA reads TGTGCCAGCAGCAGGGGGACAGCACTCTACGAGCAGTACTTC.

The gene calls are TRBV5-6 and TRBJ1-3; TRBD1 matches 8 bases. This CDR3 comprises 14 residues. CDR1 and CDR2 from the germline V gene are SGHDT and YYEEEE. V lost 2 bases and J lost 5; bases outside the gene matches: 3. CDR3 region: CASSFQGARNTIYF. DNA for the CDR3: TGTGCCAGCAGCTTTCAGGGGGCGAGAAACACCATATATTTT.

This clone came up a few times. The chain couples TRBV2 to TRBJ1-1; D possibly corresponds to TRBD1 (5 bases). CDR1 is SNHLY, CDR2 FYNNEI, per germline. V shed 8 bases and J shed 3 bases, with 16 bases lying between them. This CDR3 is 14 amino acids long. CDR3 loop: CASQGAQTYTEAFF. CDR3 bases: TGTGCCAGCCAAGGGGCCCAGACCTACACTGAAGCTTTCTTT.

The V gene is TRBV27, the J gene TRBJ2-3; D call uncertain. V lost 4 bases and J 6 bases, leaving 8 bases between the germline ends. This CDR3 comprises 12 residues. Germline V gives CDR1 MNHEY, CDR2 SMNVEV (reference sequence). DNA of the CDR3: TGTGCCAGCAGTTCCGCGGTCGATACGCAGTATTTT. Its translation: CASSSAVDTQYF.

This clone was observed a handful of times. The chain uses TRBV27 and TRBJ1-2; D call uncertain. Germline V gene lookup returns CDR1 MNHEY and CDR2 SMNVEV (reference sequence). The CDR3 is 12 residues long. Between the trimmed V and J ends, which lost 5 bases and 4 bases, there was a span of 8 bases. The CDR3 loop is CASSKMGYGYTF. The DNA for the CDR3 is TGTGCCAGCAGTAAGATGGGCTATGGCTACACCTTC.

The chain employs TRBV29-1 and TRBJ2-2, with a weak D call TRBD1 (6 bases). V shed 4 bases and J shed 0 bases, with 9 bases lying between them. CDR3 length equals 14 residues. CDR1 and CDR2 (germline): SQVTM, ANQGSEA. The CDR3 nucleotides read TGCAGCGTTGGTGGGGGCGCGAACACCGGGGAGCTGTTTTTT. This sequence encodes CSVGGGANTGELFF.

J is TRBJ1-5 and V is TRBV6-6; 11 nucleotides agree with TRBD1. V lost 7 bases and J lost 6; bases outside the gene matches: 11. The germline CDR1 and CDR2 sequences are MNHNY and SVGAGI (reference sequence). The CDR3 has 16 residues. The CDR3 spells CASTAWDRGSTQPQHF. CDR3 coding DNA: TGTGCCAGCACTGCCTGGGACAGGGGGAGTACTCAGCCCCAGCATTTT.

This clone was found a few times. The rearrangement uses TRBV28 and TRBJ2-1, with 9 bases aligning to TRBD2. The CDR3 has 15 residues. The germline V gene has CDR1 MDHEN and CDR2 SYDVKM. Trimming cost V 3 bases and J 7 bases; bases outside gene matches: 7. The CDR3 protein is CASSFVAGGQNEQFF. The CDR3 DNA sequence: TGTGCCAGCAGTTTCGTCGCGGGGGGGCAAAATGAGCAGTTCTTC.

V and J are TRBV7-2 and TRBJ2-7, with D maybe TRBD1 (5 bases). V was shortened by 5 bases and J by 2 bases, with 19 bases between the two germline ends. CDR1 and CDR2 from the germline V gene are SGHTA and FQGNSA. This CDR3 is built from 16 residues. The CDR3 bases are TGTGCCAGCAGCCAGGAGCAGACGCAGGGTCCCTACGAGCAGTACTTC. This translates into CASSQEQTQGPYEQYF.

The chain is built from TRBV5-1 and TRBJ2-1, with TRBD1 identical over 10 bases. From germline, CDR1 is SGHRS and CDR2 YFSETQ. With 4 bases clipped from V and 4 bases from J, the junction kept 5 bases outside the gene matches. The length of the CDR3 is 15 residues. The CDR3 DNA reads as TGCGCCAGCAGCAAGGGACAGGGGAGGTACAATGAGCAGTTCTTC. Encoded protein: CASSKGQGRYNEQFF.

J is TRBJ2-3 and V is TRBV11-2, with 10 bases identical to TRBD1. Germline assignment: CDR1 SGHAT and CDR2 FQNNGV. After removal of 5 bases from V and 2 bases from J, the junction contained 13 bases not matched to a gene. This CDR3 region has 18 residues. CDR3 region: CASSRAYGTGEITDTQYF. The DNA of the CDR3 is TGTGCCAGCAGCCGAGCTTACGGGACAGGGGAAATCACAGATACGCAGTATTTT. Full variable domain (outside the CDR3, taken from reference TRBV11-2 and TRBJ2-3): EAGVAQSPRYKIIEKRQSVAFWCNPISGHATLYWYQQILGQGPKLLIQFQNNGVVDDSQLPKDRFSAERLKGVDSTLKIQPAKLEDSAVYLCASSRAYGTGEITDTQYFGPGTRLTVL.

The chain employs TRBV10-3 and TRBJ2-1; the D call may be TRBD1 or TRBD2 (5 bases each). The CDR3 is 11 residues long. Germline CDR1 is ENHRY and CDR2 is SYGVKD. With 9 bases removed from V and 5 bases from J, the gap between germline ends came to 8 bases. The CDR3 region is CAIWDDNEQFF. The CDR3 bases are TGTGCCATTTGGGACGACAATGAGCAGTTCTTC.